The 21 T cell receptor beta chains reported below all come from one sample, sequenced in a study of PD-L1 blockade in urothelial cancer. Documented time point: pretreatment peripheral blood. Libraries were prepared by immunoSEQ multiplex PCR; TCRdb keeps only in-frame clonotypes and omits some of them. In the table there are about 45,000 clones, 70% to 90% of which are singletons. Sequencing used PBMCs, obtained around atezolizumab (anti-PD-L1) treatment. Receptor source: a donor aged 40 or older with urothelial cancer.

The genes are TRBV7-8 and TRBJ2-5; tentative D call: TRBD2 (6 bases). The V gene lost 1 base and the J gene lost 5 bases, with 8 bases spanning the gap. This CDR3 has 13 residues. Per the germline V gene, CDR1 is SGHVS and CDR2 is FQNEAQ. The CDR3 region is CASSLGEAETQYF. The CDR3 DNA is TGTGCCAGCAGCTTAGGGGAGGCGGAGACCCAGTACTTC.

The chain uses TRBV4-3 and TRBJ1-2; 8 bases align to TRBD1. Germline V gene data show CDR1 as LGHNA and CDR2 as YSLEER. This CDR3 has 15 residues. V gave up 7 bases and J gave up 5 bases; unmatched junction bases: 12. DNA for the CDR3: TGCGCCAGCACTCCCGGACAGGGTTTTAGGTATGGCTACACCTTC. Its protein is CASTPGQGFRYGYTF.

V and J are TRBV21-1 and TRBJ2-1; no check of the table's D call, TRBD1, against the DNA was made. TRBV21-1 is annotated as a pseudogene. The CDR3 has 17 amino acids. The CDR3 loop is CASSKAGDRTTYNEQFF. CDR3 sequence (DNA): TGTGCCAGCAGCAAAGCTGGGGACAGGACTACCTACAATGAGCAGTTCTTC.

This chain uses TRBV19 with TRBJ1-5; no clear D gene. The V and J ends lost 1 base and 13 bases respectively, with 14 bases between them. Germline loops: CDR1 LNHDA, CDR2 SQIVND (reference sequence). The CDR3 has 13 amino acids. CDR3 in amino acids: CASSIVADAGQHF. The CDR3 bases are TGTGCCAGTAGTATAGTAGCTGACGCGGGGCAGCATTTT.

The chain recombines TRBV9 with TRBJ2-7, with 12 bases lining up with TRBD2. The V and J ends lost 0 bases and 4 bases, in that order; junction bases with no gene match: 2. The CDR3 totals 15 residues. The V gene's germline CDR1 is SGDLS and CDR2 YYNGEE. The CDR3 region has the DNA TGTGCCAGCAGCGTAGAGACTAGCGGGAGTTACGAGCAGTACTTC. Protein product: CASSVETSGSYEQYF.

In nucleotides, the CDR3 is TGTGCCAGTAGTACCAAGATAGCGGGAGGGCCCAGAGTCTACGAGCAGTACTTC. Protein product: CASSTKIAGGPRVYEQYF. This chain uses TRBV19 with TRBJ2-7; 11 nucleotides align to TRBD2. The V and J ends lost 4 bases and 3 bases, in that order; junction bases with no gene match: 14. The germline V gene has CDR1 LNHDA and CDR2 SQIVND (reference sequence). This CDR3 comprises 18 residues.

The chain employs TRBV6-1 and TRBJ2-1, with TRBD2 matching 9 bases. Germline V gene sequence: CDR1 MNHNS, CDR2 SASEGT. The CDR3 sequence is 15 residues long. The V gene end was trimmed by 5 bases and the J gene end by 3 bases; junction bases not matched to a gene: 5. For the CDR3, the DNA is TGTGCCAGCAGTCTAGCGGGATCGGGCTACAATGAGCAGTTCTTC. Translation: CASSLAGSGYNEQFF.

CDR3: CASGTGGTQYF. CDR3 DNA: TGTGCCAGCGGGACGGGGGGGACCCAGTACTTC. V is TRBV6-1 and J is TRBJ2-5; 7 positions agree with TRBD2. CDR1 is MNHNS and CDR2 is SASEGT in the germline V gene. V dropped 8 bases and J dropped 7; count of bases not matched to a gene: 4. This CDR3 is built from 11 residues.

The rearrangement links TRBV5-5 to TRBJ1-1, with TRBD1 as a possible D gene (5 bases). Trimming removed 4 bases from V and 0 bases from J, with 10 bases in between. This CDR3 is built from 14 residues. The V gene's germline CDR1 is SGHKS and CDR2 YYEKEE (reference sequence). The CDR3 DNA reads as TGTGCCAGCAGCATCCCACAGGTGAACACTGAAGCTTTCTTT. This codes for CASSIPQVNTEAFF.

This rearrangement joins TRBV4-1 to TRBJ2-1; TRBD2 aligns across 12 bases. Trimming removed 1 base from V and 6 bases from J; junction bases left unmatched: 13. The CDR3 totals 19 residues. Per germline, CDR1 MGHRA and CDR2 YSYEKL. In DNA, the CDR3 is TGCGCCAGCAGCCAAGGAGATCCGGGAACTAGCGGGAGGAGCAATGAGCAGTTCTTC. This gives the protein CASSQGDPGTSGRSNEQFF.

This chain uses TRBV4-3 with TRBJ2-7; 7 bases align to TRBD2. V lost 1 base and J lost 3; bases outside the gene matches: 6. The CDR3 contains 15 residues. The germline V gene has CDR1 LGHNA and CDR2 YSLEER. CDR3: CASSQGLAPLYEQYF. The CDR3, as DNA: TGCGCCAGCAGCCAAGGACTAGCCCCCCTCTACGAGCAGTACTTC.

On this clone: This same CDR3 is encoded by further DNA sequences in the sample. The CDR3 coding sequence is TGTGCCAGCAGCCCCTCCCCCTATGGCTACACCTTC. Translated: CASSPSPYGYTF. The V and J genes are TRBV14 and TRBJ1-2; D is uncertain. V lost 4 bases and J lost 4, with 7 bases in between. Germline lookup yields CDR1 SGHDN and CDR2 FVKESK. The CDR3 sequence is 12 residues long.

The sample holds a few counts of this clone. This rearrangement joins TRBV2 to TRBJ1-2; tentative D call: TRBD1 (5 bases). V lost 0 bases and J lost 3, with 17 bases in between. Germline CDR1 and CDR2: SNHLY and FYNNEI. This CDR3 is 17 amino acids long. In DNA, the CDR3 is TGTGCCAGCAGTGAAGCGCTTGTGGCACCGGGGGACTATGGCTACACCTTC. Translated, it gives CASSEALVAPGDYGYTF.

The chain recombines TRBV6-5 with TRBJ2-7; 8 bases map to TRBD1. The CDR3 contains 14 residues. J lost 6 bases, V lost 2 bases, and 6 bases had no gene match. Germline V lookup: CDR1 MNHEY, CDR2 SVGAGI. CDR3 DNA sequence: TGTGCCAGCAGTTACGGGACAGGTGGGGGCGAGCAGTACTTC. It yields the protein CASSYGTGGGEQYF.

V and J are TRBV6-1 and TRBJ2-7; D is uncertain. V lost 6 bases, J lost 2 bases, and 11 bases lay in between. Germline CDR1 and CDR2: MNHNS and SASEGT. The CDR3 is 13 amino acids. CDR3 loop: CASSLVETYEQYF. CDR3 DNA: TGTGCCAGCAGCCTGGTCGAGACCTACGAGCAGTACTTC.

The rearrangement joins TRBV4-3 to TRBJ2-2; the D gene is possibly TRBD1 (6 bases). This CDR3 is 16 amino acids long. Germline assignment: CDR1 LGHNA and CDR2 YSLEER. V dropped 4 bases and J dropped 4 bases, with 16 bases sitting between them. CDR3 bases: TGCGCCAGCAGCCCGGAGACCGGGACACCCACCGGGGAGCTGTTTTTT. This codes for CASSPETGTPTGELFF.

J is TRBJ1-4 and V is TRBV29-1; 7 bases are shared with TRBD1. This CDR3 has 13 residues. In germline, CDR1 is SQVTM, CDR2 ANQGSEA. V lost 4 bases to trimming and J lost 8 bases; unmatched junction nucleotides: 7. CDR3 DNA: TGCAGCGTTGGGAGACAGGGTGGCGAAAAACTGTTTTTT. As protein: CSVGRQGGEKLFF.

The V and J genes are TRBV2 and TRBJ2-2, with TRBD1 as a possible D gene (6 bases). Looked up from germline, CDR1 is SNHLY and CDR2 is FYNNEI. V lost 6 bases to trimming and J lost 1 base, with 15 bases between them. The CDR3 consists of 16 residues. CDR3 loop: CASSPRGFENTGELFF. CDR3 bases: TGTGCCAGCAGCCCCAGGGGATTCGAGAACACCGGGGAGCTGTTTTTT.

This rearrangement joins TRBV6-5 to TRBJ1-1; 8 nucleotides agree with TRBD1. The CDR3 runs 16 residues. Germline values: CDR1 MNHEY, CDR2 SVGAGI. V shed 2 bases and J 0 bases; nucleotides not matched to a gene: 5. The CDR3 here is CASSYGRTGLNTEAFF. CDR3 sequence (DNA): TGTGCCAGCAGTTACGGAAGGACAGGGCTGAACACTGAAGCTTTCTTT.

The CDR3 sequence: CASSPRQFSSDTDTQYF. CDR3 sequence (DNA): TGTGCCAGCAGCCCCCGACAGTTCTCCTCCGACACAGATACGCAGTATTTT. The chain recombines TRBV11-3 with TRBJ2-3, with a weak D call TRBD1 (5 bases). The CDR3 consists of 17 residues. Trimming cost V 5 bases and J 2 bases, with 20 bases left between them. The V gene's germline CDR1 is SGHNT and CDR2 YENEEA.

The rearrangement uses TRBV28 and TRBJ2-6; D gene unclear. This CDR3 has 14 amino acids. CDR1 is MDHEN and CDR2 is SYDVKM in the germline V gene. V was shortened by 6 bases and J by 0 bases, with 6 bases between the two germline ends. This CDR3 is CASSLASGANVLTF. CDR3 coding DNA: TGTGCCAGCAGCCTGGCCTCTGGGGCCAACGTCCTGACTTTC.